This TCR beta chain was observed in a study of T-cell reconstitution after alpha-beta-depleted transplantation in children. Study-level findings and limits: T-cell numbers and diversity, one year after transplant, stemmed largely from T cells that were newly produced. The origin of high day-60 TCRbeta diversity in some patients lay in surviving recipient T cells and thymic progenitors. About two months after transplant, alpha-beta T cells reportedly came from several hundred expanded graft clones.

This clonotype was seen more than once but under ten times. The antigen remains undetermined. The V end was cut by 3 bases, the J end by 5 bases, with 11 bases between. Per the germline V gene, CDR1 is SQVTM and CDR2 is ANQGSEA. The CDR3 has 12 amino acids. This sample's TCRbeta library carried unique molecular identifier barcodes. TCRdb re-analysed the PCR reads in MiXCR, keeping a single row per CDR3 protein. This table has approximately 230,000 distinct CDR3 sequences, about 26% appearing once. This chain joins TRBV29-1 and TRBJ2-7; weak D call: TRBD1 (6 bases). The specimen comprised PBMCs, sampled before TCRalphabeta/CD19-depleted stem cell transplant. This TCR was recovered from a girl aged 2-10 years with Fanconi anemia, due to receive a stem cell transplant. CDR3 DNA sequence: TGCAGCGTTGATAGGGGGAGCCACGAGCAGTACTTC. Translated, it gives CSVDRGSHEQYF.